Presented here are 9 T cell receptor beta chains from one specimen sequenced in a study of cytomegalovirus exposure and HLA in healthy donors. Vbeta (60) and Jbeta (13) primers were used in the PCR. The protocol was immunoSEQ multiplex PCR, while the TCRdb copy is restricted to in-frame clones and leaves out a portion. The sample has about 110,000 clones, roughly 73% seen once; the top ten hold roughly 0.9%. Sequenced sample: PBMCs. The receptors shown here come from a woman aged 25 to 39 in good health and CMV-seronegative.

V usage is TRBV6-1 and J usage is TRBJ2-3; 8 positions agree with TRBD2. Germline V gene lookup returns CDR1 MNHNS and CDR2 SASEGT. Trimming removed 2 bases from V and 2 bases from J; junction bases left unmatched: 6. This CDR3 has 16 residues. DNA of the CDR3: TGTGCCAGCAGTGAATTGAGTAGCGGGACCACAGATACGCAGTATTTT. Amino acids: CASSELSSGTTDTQYF.

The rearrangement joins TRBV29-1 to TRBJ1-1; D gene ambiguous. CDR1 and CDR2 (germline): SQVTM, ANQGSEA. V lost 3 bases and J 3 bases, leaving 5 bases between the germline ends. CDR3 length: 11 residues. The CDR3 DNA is TGCAGCGTTGAGCAGGACACTGAAGCTTTCTTT. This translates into CSVEQDTEAFF. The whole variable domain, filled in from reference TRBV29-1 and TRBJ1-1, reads SAVISQKPSRDICQRGTSLTIQCQVDSQVTMMFWYRQQPGQSLTLIATANQGSEATYESGFVIDKFPISRPNLTFSTLTVSNMSPEDSSIYLCSVEQDTEAFFGQGTRLTVV.

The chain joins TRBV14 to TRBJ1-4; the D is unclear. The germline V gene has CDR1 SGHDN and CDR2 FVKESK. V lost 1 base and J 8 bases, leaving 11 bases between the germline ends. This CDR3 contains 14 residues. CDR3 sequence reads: CASSQVNRVEKLFF. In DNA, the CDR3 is TGTGCCAGCAGCCAAGTGAACAGAGTGGAAAAACTGTTTTTT.

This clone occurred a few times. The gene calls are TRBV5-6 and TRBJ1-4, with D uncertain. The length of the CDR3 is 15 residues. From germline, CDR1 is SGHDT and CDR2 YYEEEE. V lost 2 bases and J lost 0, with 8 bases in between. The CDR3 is CASSFAEATNEKLFF. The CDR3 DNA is TGTGCCAGCAGCTTCGCAGAGGCAACTAATGAAAAACTGTTTTTT.

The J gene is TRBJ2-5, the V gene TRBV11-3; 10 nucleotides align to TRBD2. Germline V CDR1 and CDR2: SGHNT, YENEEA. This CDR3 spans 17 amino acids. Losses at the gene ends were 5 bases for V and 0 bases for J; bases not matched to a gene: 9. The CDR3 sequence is CASSPGSGLADQETQYF. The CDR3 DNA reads TGTGCCAGCAGCCCCGGGAGTGGACTAGCGGACCAAGAGACCCAGTACTTC.

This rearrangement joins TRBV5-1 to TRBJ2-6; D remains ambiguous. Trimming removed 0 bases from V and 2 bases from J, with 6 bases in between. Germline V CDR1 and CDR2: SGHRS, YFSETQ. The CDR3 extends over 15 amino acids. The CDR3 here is CASSLEQPGANVLTF. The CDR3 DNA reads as TGCGCCAGCAGCTTGGAACAGCCTGGGGCCAACGTCCTGACTTTC.

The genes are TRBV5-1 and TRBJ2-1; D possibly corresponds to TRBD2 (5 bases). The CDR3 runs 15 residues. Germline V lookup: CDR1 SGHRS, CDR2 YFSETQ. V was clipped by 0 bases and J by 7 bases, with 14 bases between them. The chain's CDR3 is CASSLAASLPNEQFF. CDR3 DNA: TGCGCCAGCAGCTTGGCGGCTAGCTTGCCGAATGAGCAGTTCTTC.

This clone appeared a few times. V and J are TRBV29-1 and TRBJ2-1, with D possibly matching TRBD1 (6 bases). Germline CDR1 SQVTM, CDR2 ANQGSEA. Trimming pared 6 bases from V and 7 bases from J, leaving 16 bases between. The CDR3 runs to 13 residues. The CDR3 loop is CSVLGGFGNEQFF. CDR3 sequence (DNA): TGCAGCGTCCTAGGGGGTTTTGGTAATGAGCAGTTCTTC.

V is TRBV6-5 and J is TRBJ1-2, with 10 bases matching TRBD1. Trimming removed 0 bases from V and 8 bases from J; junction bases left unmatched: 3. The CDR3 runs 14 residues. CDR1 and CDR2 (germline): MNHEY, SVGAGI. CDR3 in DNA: TGTGCCAGCAGTTACTCGACAGGGGGCGGAGGCTACACCTTC. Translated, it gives CASSYSTGGGGYTF.